This TCR beta chain originates from a study of T cell responses to AZD1222 COVID-19 vaccine. The CDR3 extends over 13 amino acids. Deletions cut 4 bases from V and 4 bases from J, with 10 bases between. Looked up from germline, CDR1 is SGDLS and CDR2 is YYNGEE. This clone showed up just once. Profiled with immunoSEQ multiplex PCR; TCRdb holds only in-frame clones, not every one. Among some 49,000 clones listed, around 80% were seen once. The material sequenced was peripheral blood, taken on day 0 of AZD1222 vaccination. This TCR came from an adult in good health. The chain joins TRBV9 to TRBJ2-3; no reliable D call. CDR3 DNA: TGTGCCAGCAGCTTCTCAGGAGCAGATACGCAGTATTTT. Translated, it gives CASSFSGADTQYF. The complete variable domain, with remaining parts taken from reference TRBV9 and TRBJ2-3, reads DSGVTQTPKHLITATGQRVTLRCSPRSGDLSVYWYQQSLDQGLQFLIQYYNGEERAKGNILERFSAQQFPDLHSELNLSSLELGDSALYFCASSFSGADTQYFGPGTRLTVL.